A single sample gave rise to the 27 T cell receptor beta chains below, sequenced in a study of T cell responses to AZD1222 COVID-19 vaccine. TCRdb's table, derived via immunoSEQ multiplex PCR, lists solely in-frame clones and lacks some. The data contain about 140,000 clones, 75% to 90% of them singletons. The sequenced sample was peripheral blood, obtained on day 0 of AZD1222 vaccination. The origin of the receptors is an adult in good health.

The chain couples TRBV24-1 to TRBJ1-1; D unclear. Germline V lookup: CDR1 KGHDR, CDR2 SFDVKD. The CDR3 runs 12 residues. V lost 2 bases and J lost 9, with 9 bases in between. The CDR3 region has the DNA TGTGCCACCAGTGATTCAGGACGAAAAGCTTTCTTT. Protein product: CATSDSGRKAFF.

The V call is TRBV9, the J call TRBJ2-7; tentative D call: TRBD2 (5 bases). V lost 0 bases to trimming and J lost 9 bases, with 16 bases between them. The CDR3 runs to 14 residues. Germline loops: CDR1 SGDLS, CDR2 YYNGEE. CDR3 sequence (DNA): TGTGCCAGCAGCGTAGAACTAGATCCACTGGGGCAGTACTTC. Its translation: CASSVELDPLGQYF.

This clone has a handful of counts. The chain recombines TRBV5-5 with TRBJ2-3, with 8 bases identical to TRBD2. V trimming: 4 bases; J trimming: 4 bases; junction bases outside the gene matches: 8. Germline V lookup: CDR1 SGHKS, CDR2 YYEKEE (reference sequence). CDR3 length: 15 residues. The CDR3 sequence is CASSSTSGSPDTQYF. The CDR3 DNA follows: TGTGCCAGCAGCAGTACTAGCGGTTCCCCAGATACGCAGTATTTT.

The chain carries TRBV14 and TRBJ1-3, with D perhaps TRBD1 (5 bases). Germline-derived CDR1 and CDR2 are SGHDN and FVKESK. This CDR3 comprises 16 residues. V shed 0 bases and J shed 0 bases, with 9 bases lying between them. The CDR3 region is CASSQDLRGSGNTIYF. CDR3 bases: TGTGCCAGCAGCCAAGATCTAAGGGGCTCTGGAAACACCATATATTTT.

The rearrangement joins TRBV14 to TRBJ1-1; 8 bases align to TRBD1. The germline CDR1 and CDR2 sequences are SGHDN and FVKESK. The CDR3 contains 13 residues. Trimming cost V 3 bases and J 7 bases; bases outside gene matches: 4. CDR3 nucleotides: TGTGCCAGCAGCCACAGGACAGGGATTGAAGCTTTCTTT. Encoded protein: CASSHRTGIEAFF.

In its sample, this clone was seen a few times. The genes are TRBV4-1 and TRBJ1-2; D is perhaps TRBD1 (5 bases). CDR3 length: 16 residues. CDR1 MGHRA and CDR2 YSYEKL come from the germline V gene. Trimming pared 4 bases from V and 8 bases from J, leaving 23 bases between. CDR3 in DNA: TGCGCCAGCAGCCCGGTCCTCAAGGGGTCGGGTTACGGCTACACCTTC. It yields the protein CASSPVLKGSGYGYTF.

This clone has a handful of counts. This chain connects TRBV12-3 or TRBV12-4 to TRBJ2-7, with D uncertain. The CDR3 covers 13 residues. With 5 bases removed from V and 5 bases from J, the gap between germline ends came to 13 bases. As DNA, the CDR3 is TGTGCCAGCAGTCCCCCCACGTACCACGAGCAGTACTTC. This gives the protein CASSPPTYHEQYF.

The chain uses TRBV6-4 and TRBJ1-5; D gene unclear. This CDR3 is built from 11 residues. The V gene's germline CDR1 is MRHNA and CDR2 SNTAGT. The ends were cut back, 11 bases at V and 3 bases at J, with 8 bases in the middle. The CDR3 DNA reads TGTGCCGGAAGGGTCAATCAGCCCCAGCATTTT. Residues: CAGRVNQPQHF.

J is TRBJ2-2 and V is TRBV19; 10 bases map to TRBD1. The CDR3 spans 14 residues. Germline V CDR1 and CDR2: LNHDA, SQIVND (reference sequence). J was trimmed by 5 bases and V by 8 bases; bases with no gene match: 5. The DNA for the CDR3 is TGTGCCAGTGTCCGACAGGGGGCGACCGGGGAGCTGTTTTTT. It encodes CASVRQGATGELFF.

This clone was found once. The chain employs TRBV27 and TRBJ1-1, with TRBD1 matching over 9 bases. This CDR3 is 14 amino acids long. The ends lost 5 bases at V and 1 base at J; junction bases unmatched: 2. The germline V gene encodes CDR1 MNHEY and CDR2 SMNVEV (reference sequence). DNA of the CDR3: TGTGCCAGCAGTAAGGGACAGGGGAACACTGAAGCTTTCTTT. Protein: CASSKGQGNTEAFF.

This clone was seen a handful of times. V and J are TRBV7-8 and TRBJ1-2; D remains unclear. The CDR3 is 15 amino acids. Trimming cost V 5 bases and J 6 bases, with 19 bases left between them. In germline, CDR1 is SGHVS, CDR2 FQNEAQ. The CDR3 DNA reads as TGTGCCAGCAGCCCCACCCGGGCCAACCTTCATGGCTACACCTTC. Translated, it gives CASSPTRANLHGYTF.

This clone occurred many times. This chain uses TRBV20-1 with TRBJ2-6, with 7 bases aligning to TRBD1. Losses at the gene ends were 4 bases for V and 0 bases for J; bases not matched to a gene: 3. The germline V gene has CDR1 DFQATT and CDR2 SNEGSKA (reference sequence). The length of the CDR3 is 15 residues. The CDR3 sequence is CSATDRDSGANVLTF. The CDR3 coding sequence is TGCAGTGCTACTGACAGGGACTCTGGGGCCAACGTCCTGACTTTC.

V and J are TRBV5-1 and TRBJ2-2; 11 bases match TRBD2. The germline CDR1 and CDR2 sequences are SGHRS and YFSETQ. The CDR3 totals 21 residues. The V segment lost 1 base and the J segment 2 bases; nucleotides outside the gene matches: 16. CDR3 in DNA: TGCGCCAGCAGCTTGTTTGGACTAGCGGGTTCCTACCACGGAAACACCGGGGAGCTGTTTTTT. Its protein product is CASSLFGLAGSYHGNTGELFF.

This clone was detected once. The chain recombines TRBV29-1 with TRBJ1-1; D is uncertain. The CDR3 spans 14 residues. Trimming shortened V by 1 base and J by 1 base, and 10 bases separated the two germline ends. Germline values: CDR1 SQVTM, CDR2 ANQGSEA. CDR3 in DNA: TGCAGCGTTGAAGTGAGAGGTGGGAACACTGAAGCTTTCTTT. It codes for CSVEVRGGNTEAFF.

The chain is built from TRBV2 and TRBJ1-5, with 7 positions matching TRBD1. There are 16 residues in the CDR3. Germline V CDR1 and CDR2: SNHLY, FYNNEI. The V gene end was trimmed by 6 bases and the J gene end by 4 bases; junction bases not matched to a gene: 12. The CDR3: CASSLGGQLPNQPQHF. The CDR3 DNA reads TGTGCCAGCAGCCTGGGGGGACAGCTACCAAATCAGCCCCAGCATTTT.

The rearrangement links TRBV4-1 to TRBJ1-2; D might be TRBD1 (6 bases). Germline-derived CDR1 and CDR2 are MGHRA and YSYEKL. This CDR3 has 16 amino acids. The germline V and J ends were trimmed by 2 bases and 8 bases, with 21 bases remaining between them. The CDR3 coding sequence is TGCGCCAGCAGCCAACTAACAGGGATGAAGTGGAGCGGCTACACCTTC. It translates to CASSQLTGMKWSGYTF.

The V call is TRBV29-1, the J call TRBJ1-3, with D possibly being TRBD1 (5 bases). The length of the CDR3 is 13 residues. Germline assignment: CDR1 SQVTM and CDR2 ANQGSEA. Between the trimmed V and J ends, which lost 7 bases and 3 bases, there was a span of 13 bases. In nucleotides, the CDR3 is TGCAGCGCCGCGACAGTTGTTGGAAACACCATATATTTT. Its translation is CSAATVVGNTIYF.

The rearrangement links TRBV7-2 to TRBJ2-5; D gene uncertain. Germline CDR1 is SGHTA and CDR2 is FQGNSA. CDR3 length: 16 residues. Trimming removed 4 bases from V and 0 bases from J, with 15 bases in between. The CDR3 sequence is CASSYRPLAYQETQYF. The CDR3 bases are TGTGCCAGCAGCTACCGACCATTAGCCTACCAAGAGACCCAGTACTTC.

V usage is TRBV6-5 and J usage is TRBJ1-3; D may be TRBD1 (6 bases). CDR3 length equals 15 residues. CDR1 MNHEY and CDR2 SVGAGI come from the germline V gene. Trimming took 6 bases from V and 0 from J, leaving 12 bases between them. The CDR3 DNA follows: TGTGCCAGCAGAACAGACAGGAGCTCTGGAAACACCATATATTTT. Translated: CASRTDRSSGNTIYF.

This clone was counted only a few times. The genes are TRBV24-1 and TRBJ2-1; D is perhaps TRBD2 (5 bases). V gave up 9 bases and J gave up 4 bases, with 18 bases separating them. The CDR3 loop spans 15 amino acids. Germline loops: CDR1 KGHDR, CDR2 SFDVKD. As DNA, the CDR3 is TGTGCCACCGGGAGATTAGGAGCCTCTTACAATGAGCAGTTCTTC. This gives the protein CATGRLGASYNEQFF.

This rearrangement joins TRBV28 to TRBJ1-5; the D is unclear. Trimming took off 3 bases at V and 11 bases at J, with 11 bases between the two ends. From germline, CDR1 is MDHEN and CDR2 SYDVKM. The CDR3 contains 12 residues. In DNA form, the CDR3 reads TGTGCCAGCAGTTTCACGGTTTGGGCCCAGCATTTT. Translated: CASSFTVWAQHF.

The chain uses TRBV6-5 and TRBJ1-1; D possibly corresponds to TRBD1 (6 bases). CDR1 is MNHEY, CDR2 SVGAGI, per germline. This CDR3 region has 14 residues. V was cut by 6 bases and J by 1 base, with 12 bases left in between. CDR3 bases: TGTGCCAGCAGCTCCGGGACAAAGAACACTGAAGCTTTCTTT. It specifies CASSSGTKNTEAFF.

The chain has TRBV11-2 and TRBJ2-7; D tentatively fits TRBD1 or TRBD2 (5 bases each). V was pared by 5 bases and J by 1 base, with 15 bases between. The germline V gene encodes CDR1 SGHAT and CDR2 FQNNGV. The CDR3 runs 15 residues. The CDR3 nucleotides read TGTGCCAGCAGCCCGTTGTGGGACGGATCCTACGAGCAGTACTTC. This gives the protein CASSPLWDGSYEQYF.

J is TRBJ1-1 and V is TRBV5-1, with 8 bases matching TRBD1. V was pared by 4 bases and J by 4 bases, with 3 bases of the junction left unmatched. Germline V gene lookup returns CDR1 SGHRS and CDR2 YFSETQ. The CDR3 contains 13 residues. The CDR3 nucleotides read TGCGCCAGCAGCGGGACAGGAGGCACTGAAGCTTTCTTT. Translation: CASSGTGGTEAFF.

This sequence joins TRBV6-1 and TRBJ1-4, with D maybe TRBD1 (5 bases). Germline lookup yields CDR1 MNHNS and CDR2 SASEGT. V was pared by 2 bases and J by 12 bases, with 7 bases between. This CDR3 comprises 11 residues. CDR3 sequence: CASSELRELFF. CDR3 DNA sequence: TGTGCCAGCAGTGAACTCAGGGAACTGTTTTTT.

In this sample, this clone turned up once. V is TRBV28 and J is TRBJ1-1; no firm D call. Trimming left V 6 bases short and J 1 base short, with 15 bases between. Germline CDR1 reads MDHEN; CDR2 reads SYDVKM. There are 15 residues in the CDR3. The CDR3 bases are TGTGCCAGCAGACCCCCCGTCGCAGAGAACACTGAAGCTTTCTTT. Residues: CASRPPVAENTEAFF.

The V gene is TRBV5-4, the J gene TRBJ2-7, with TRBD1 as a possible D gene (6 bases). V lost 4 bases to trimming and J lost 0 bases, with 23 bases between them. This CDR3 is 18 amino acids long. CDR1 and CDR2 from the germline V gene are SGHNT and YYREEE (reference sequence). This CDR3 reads CASSGTPTGGLSSYEQYF. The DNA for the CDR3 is TGTGCCAGCAGCGGGACACCGACCGGAGGCTTGAGCTCCTACGAGCAGTACTTC.